Described below is a single TCR beta chain sequence and its context. CDR1 and CDR2 (germline): MNHEY, SMNVEV (reference sequence). The CDR3 consists of 14 residues. Trimming removed 5 bases from V and 0 bases from J, with 10 bases in between. This sample was taken from a study of OX40 agonist ivuxolimab in advanced cancers. Some clones are missing from TCRdb's copy, which holds only in-frame ones; the method was immunoSEQ multiplex PCR. Among tens of thousands of clones listed, roughly 82% were seen once. The sample consisted of CD4+ or CD8+ T cells sorted from blood, taken in a trial of the OX40 agonist ivuxolimab. This clonotype was sampled from an adult with an advanced solid tumor such as melanoma, head and neck, liver or kidney cancer. This rearrangement joins TRBV27 to TRBJ2-5; TRBD2 might be the D (6 bases). In DNA, the CDR3 is TGTGCCAGCAGTCCGGACTACCACCAAGAGACCCAGTACTTC. It is translated as CASSPDYHQETQYF.